The 30 T cell receptor beta chains in this list originate from one sample, sequenced in a study of T cell repertoires in cytomegalovirus infection. TCRdb processed the reads anew with MiXCR; each CDR3 protein has one entry. The sample carries about 920,000 distinct CDR3 sequences, roughly 31% recorded once. These TCRs are of unknown antigen specificity. This material consisted of cultured CD8+ T cells from PBMCs, taken from culture after CMV antigen stimulation. These receptors were collected from a human donor in good health (CMV status not recorded). Some clones in this sample may be carry-over from other donors' samples.

This sequence joins TRBV27 and TRBJ1-2, with D possibly matching TRBD1 (5 bases). V was shortened by 6 bases and J by 6 bases, with 14 bases between the two germline ends. The CDR3 covers 13 residues. Germline V gives CDR1 MNHEY, CDR2 SMNVEV (reference sequence). CDR3 region: CASSVRAFDGYTF. In DNA form, the CDR3 reads TGTGCCAGCAGCGTCAGGGCTTTTGATGGCTACACCTTC.

This clonotype has more than one count but fewer than ten. V and J are TRBV4-2 and TRBJ2-2, with D tentatively TRBD1 or TRBD2 (6 bases each). From germline, CDR1 is LGHNA and CDR2 YNFKEQ. With 0 bases removed from V and 1 base from J, the gap between germline ends came to 12 bases. The CDR3 is 17 residues long. DNA of the CDR3: TGTGCCAGCAGCCAAGATCGGGGGCCTGGGAACACCGGGGAGCTGTTTTTT. The encoded protein is CASSQDRGPGNTGELFF.

The rearrangement joins TRBV15 to TRBJ1-5; possible D gene TRBD1, 6 bases. Looked up from germline, CDR1 is LNHNV and CDR2 is YYDKDF (reference sequence). The CDR3 consists of 14 residues. Trimming removed 5 bases from V and 1 base from J, with 9 bases in between. The CDR3, as DNA: TGTGCCACCAGCGCGGGGGCGAGCAATCAGCCCCAGCATTTT. Protein product: CATSAGASNQPQHF.

In the case of this clonotype: Since a much larger clone is just one base distant, this may be a read error. V and J are TRBV19 and TRBJ2-2; weak D call: TRBD2 (5 bases). The CDR3 has 17 amino acids. V was shortened by 1 base and J by 7 bases, with 19 bases between the two germline ends. The germline V gene encodes CDR1 LNHDA and CDR2 SQIVND (reference sequence). The CDR3 region is CASSIVWTGIDGGELFF. CDR3 DNA: TGTGCCAGTAGTATAGTTTGGACCGGGATCGACGGCGGGGAGCTGTTTTTT.

J is TRBJ2-2 and V is TRBV7-9; no definite D call. Germline V CDR1 and CDR2: SEHNR, FQNEAQ (reference sequence). The CDR3 spans 15 residues. V was trimmed by 6 bases and J by 0 bases, leaving 11 bases between them. Here the CDR3 DNA reads TGTGCCAGCAGGTTATCACATGCGAACACCGGGGAGCTGTTTTTT. As protein: CASRLSHANTGELFF.

The chain has TRBV25-1 and TRBJ2-1; no firm D call. The V and J ends lost 2 bases and 10 bases respectively, with 9 bases between them. Germline V gene sequence: CDR1 MGHDK, CDR2 SYGVNS. The CDR3 sequence is 12 residues long. The CDR3 region has the DNA TGTGCCAGCAGTGAACCCGCTGAGGAGCAGTTCTTC. Its protein is CASSEPAEEQFF.

This clonotype showed up just a few times. The V and J genes are TRBV19 and TRBJ1-1; no clear D gene. Trimming took off 1 base at V and 1 base at J, with 7 bases between the two ends. CDR1 is LNHDA and CDR2 is SQIVND in the germline V gene (reference sequence). The CDR3 is 14 residues long. This CDR3 reads CASSIGKANTEAFF. The CDR3 DNA reads TGTGCCAGTAGTATAGGGAAAGCGAACACTGAAGCTTTCTTT.

This chain connects TRBV28 to TRBJ1-4; the D is unclear. The germline V and J ends were trimmed by 7 bases and 0 bases, with 9 bases remaining between them. CDR1 and CDR2 (germline): MDHEN, SYDVKM. This CDR3 has 14 amino acids. The CDR3 DNA reads as TGTGCCAGCACCCAACGGGCAACTAATGAAAAACTGTTTTTT. It specifies CASTQRATNEKLFF.

This chain uses TRBV27 with TRBJ2-7, with TRBD1 identical over 9 bases. This CDR3 spans 15 amino acids. Trimming cost V 5 bases and J 6 bases; bases outside gene matches: 11. Germline loops: CDR1 MNHEY, CDR2 SMNVEV (reference sequence). CDR3 residues: CASSTATGGKGEQYF. CDR3 sequence (DNA): TGTGCCAGCAGTACGGCGACAGGGGGAAAGGGCGAGCAGTACTTC.

Remarks on this clonotype: One junction end disagrees with the germline gene, perhaps due to a read error. V and J are TRBV2 and TRBJ2-1, with TRBD1 identical over 7 bases. CDR1 and CDR2 from the germline V gene are SNHLY and FYNNEI. There are 12 residues in the CDR3. CDR3 sequence: CARSDREYEQFF. In DNA, the CDR3 is TGTGCCAGGAGTGACAGGGAGTATGAGCAGTTCTTC.

The chain couples TRBV7-9 to TRBJ2-3; a possible D gene is TRBD2 (6 bases). V lost 5 bases and J 0 bases, leaving 12 bases between the germline ends. Germline assignment: CDR1 SEHNR and CDR2 FQNEAQ (reference sequence). The length of the CDR3 is 15 residues. The CDR3 sequence: CASSVGLSSTDTQYF. The CDR3 bases are TGTGCCAGCAGCGTGGGACTTTCTAGCACAGATACGCAGTATTTT.

This clonotype was seen a handful of times. The rearrangement joins TRBV12-3 or TRBV12-4 to TRBJ1-1; perhaps TRBD1 as D (5 bases). This CDR3 is built from 15 residues. The V end was cut by 3 bases, the J end by 4 bases, with 15 bases between. The CDR3 DNA follows: TGTGCCAGCAGTTTTTCCCCGGGACTTTTCACTGAAGCTTTCTTT. Residues: CASSFSPGLFTEAFF.

The sample holds a few counts of this clonotype. The chain carries TRBV12-3 or TRBV12-4 and TRBJ2-3; no firm D call. Between the trimmed V and J ends, which lost 5 bases and 2 bases, there was a span of 8 bases. This CDR3 has 13 amino acids. The DNA of the CDR3 is TGTGCCAGCAGTCCGGCAGACACAGATACGCAGTATTTT. Amino acid sequence: CASSPADTDTQYF.

The gene calls are TRBV7-9 and TRBJ2-7; tentatively, D is TRBD2 (7 bases). The CDR3 spans 12 residues. V lost 5 bases, J lost 6 bases, and 11 bases lay in between. CDR1 is SEHNR, CDR2 FQNEAQ, per germline (reference sequence). DNA of the CDR3: TGTGCCAGCAGCCGAGGGGGGGGCGAGCAGTACGTC. It codes for CASSRGGGEQYV.

This clonotype has ten or more counts. The genes are TRBV7-2 and TRBJ2-3; D uncertain. CDR1 and CDR2 from the germline V gene are SGHTA and FQGNSA. Trimming stripped 5 bases from V and 0 bases from J, with 15 bases between. The CDR3 extends over 16 amino acids. CDR3 sequence reads: CASSPGPQFSTDTQYF. CDR3 coding DNA: TGTGCCAGCAGCCCGGGCCCGCAGTTCAGCACAGATACGCAGTATTTT.

V usage is TRBV19 and J usage is TRBJ2-1; possibly TRBD1 for D (5 bases). V lost 7 bases and J lost 2, with 21 bases in between. Germline CDR1 LNHDA, CDR2 SQIVND (reference sequence). CDR3 size: 17 residues. The CDR3 region has the DNA TGTGCCAGTACCACATACCCTCGACAGCCACCCTACAATGAGCAGTTCTTC. This codes for CASTTYPRQPPYNEQFF.

This chain uses TRBV7-2 with TRBJ2-1, with D possibly being TRBD1 (5 bases). In germline, CDR1 is SGHTA, CDR2 FQGNSA. The CDR3 spans 11 residues. Trimming removed 7 bases from V and 12 bases from J, with 13 bases in between. The DNA for the CDR3 is TGTGCCAGCACCCAAGGGGTCGTGCAGTTCTTC. Protein sequence: CASTQGVVQFF. Filled out from reference TRBV7-2 and TRBJ2-1, the complete variable domain reads GAGVSQSPSNKVTEKGKDVELRCDPISGHTALYWYRQSLGQGLEFLIYFQGNSAPDKSGLPSDRFSAERTGGSVSTLTIQRTQQEDSAVYLCASTQGVVQFFGPGTRLTVL.

On this clonotype itself: A much larger clonotype is one base distant, so this may be a read error. The J gene is TRBJ2-1, the V gene TRBV7-2; the match to TRBD2 covers 16 bases. Germline loops: CDR1 SGHTA, CDR2 FQGNSA. This CDR3 has 19 amino acids. Unmatched junction bases numbered 9, after V lost 5 bases and J lost 2 bases. In nucleotides, the CDR3 is TGTGCCAGCAGCGTTCCCGGGACTAGCGGGGGGGGCACCTACAATGAGCAGTTCTTC. It specifies CASSVPGTSGGGTYNEQFF.

This rearrangement joins TRBV27 to TRBJ2-6; D not certain. The CDR3 totals 16 residues. V gave up 3 bases and J gave up 4 bases, with 13 bases separating them. Germline-derived CDR1 and CDR2 are MNHEY and SMNVEV (reference sequence). As DNA, the CDR3 is TGTGCCAGCAGTTTTCGACTCCCCGAAGGGGCCAACGTCCTGACTTTC. This sequence encodes CASSFRLPEGANVLTF.

This clonotype was counted a few times. The chain joins TRBV6-5 to TRBJ2-1; no definite D call. The CDR3 runs 13 residues. Germline-derived CDR1 and CDR2 are MNHEY and SVGAGI. V shed 6 bases and J shed 7 bases, with 13 bases lying between them. CDR3 amino acids: CASRPGAWNEQFF. DNA of the CDR3: TGTGCCAGCAGACCGGGCGCTTGGAATGAGCAGTTCTTC.

This chain joins TRBV27 and TRBJ1-4, with no clear D. V was trimmed by 5 bases and J by 10 bases, leaving 17 bases between them. Germline CDR1 is MNHEY and CDR2 is SMNVEV (reference sequence). The CDR3 length is 14 residues. CDR3 region: CASSMEGGGGKLFF. The DNA of the CDR3 is TGTGCCAGCAGTATGGAGGGCGGCGGAGGAAAACTGTTTTTT.

This clonotype was seen a handful of times. The gene calls are TRBV6-2 or TRBV6-3 and TRBJ1-5; no firm D call. V lost 5 bases to trimming and J lost 4 bases, with 9 bases between them. This CDR3 comprises 13 residues. Germline V gene lookup returns CDR1 MNHEY and CDR2 SVGEGT. CDR3 amino acids: CASSERWNQPQHF. In DNA form, the CDR3 reads TGTGCCAGCAGTGAACGCTGGAATCAGCCCCAGCATTTT.

This clonotype showed up just a few times. The CDR3 region has the DNA TGTGCCAGCAGCCCCGTCTCACCGGGTGGCAATGAGCAGTTCTTC. Amino acid sequence: CASSPVSPGGNEQFF. J is TRBJ2-1 and V is TRBV28; D call uncertain. V dropped 6 bases and J dropped 6 bases, with 18 bases sitting between them. From germline, CDR1 is MDHEN and CDR2 SYDVKM. The CDR3 contains 15 residues.

With regard to this clonotype: Germline and junction disagree at one end, which may indicate a read error. This sequence joins TRBV11-3 and TRBJ1-1, with 7 bases matching TRBD1. The germline V gene has CDR1 SGHNT and CDR2 YENEEA. CDR3 length: 14 residues. The CDR3 is CVSSSGQLNTEAFF. DNA for the CDR3: TGTGTCAGCAGCTCGGGACAGCTGAACACTGAAGCTTTCTTT. The whole variable domain, filled in from reference TRBV11-3 and TRBJ1-1, reads EAGVVQSPRYKIIEKKQPVAFWCNPISGHNTLYWYLQNLGQGPELLIRYENEEAVDDSQLPKDRFSAERLKGVDSTLKIQPAELGDSAVYLCVSSSGQLNTEAFFGQGTRLTVV.

The chain uses TRBV7-9 and TRBJ1-4; 9 bases fit TRBD1. Looked up from germline, CDR1 is SEHNR and CDR2 is FQNEAQ (reference sequence). V dropped 1 base and J dropped 4; count of bases not matched to a gene: 7. The CDR3 runs 17 residues. CDR3: CASSLVGTGGGNEKLFF. CDR3 nucleotide sequence: TGTGCCAGCAGCTTAGTCGGCACAGGGGGCGGTAATGAAAAACTGTTTTTT.

The chain uses TRBV27 and TRBJ2-4, with D perhaps matching TRBD1 (8 bases). Germline CDR1 is MNHEY and CDR2 is SMNVEV (reference sequence). The CDR3 consists of 14 residues. V shed 4 bases and J shed 8 bases, with 15 bases lying between them. The CDR3: CASSSRTGRDIQYF. The CDR3 DNA sequence: TGTGCCAGCAGTTCGCGGACAGGGAGGGACATTCAGTACTTC.

This clonotype has just one count. The gene calls are TRBV19 and TRBJ1-5; 9 bases match TRBD1. V trimming: 6 bases; J trimming: 8 bases; junction bases outside the gene matches: 8. This CDR3 region has 14 residues. Germline assignment: CDR1 LNHDA and CDR2 SQIVND (reference sequence). CDR3 coding DNA: TGTGCCAGTAGAACGGACAGGGGTTACAAGCCCCAGCATTTT. Residues: CASRTDRGYKPQHF.

The chain uses TRBV4-3 and TRBJ1-1; 9 nucleotides agree with TRBD1. V lost 4 bases to trimming and J lost 4 bases; unmatched junction nucleotides: 4. In germline, CDR1 is LGHNA, CDR2 YSLEER. The CDR3 is made up of 14 amino acids. CDR3 loop: CASSPTGGTTEAFF. DNA of the CDR3: TGCGCCAGCAGCCCGACAGGGGGGACCACTGAAGCTTTCTTT.

This clonotype was observed a few times. The germline gene is not matched at one end of the junction; a read error may be the cause. The chain recombines TRBV12-3 or TRBV12-4 with TRBJ2-5; D possibly matches TRBD1 or TRBD2 (5 bases each). The CDR3 is 14 residues long. The CDR3 loop reads CASSFWDPKETQYF. The CDR3 DNA sequence: TGTGCCAGCAGTTTTTGGGACCCAAAAGAGACTCAGTACTTC.

J is TRBJ2-7 and V is TRBV29-1; D perhaps matches TRBD1 (6 bases). The CDR3 is 14 amino acids. Deletions cut 3 bases from V and 2 bases from J, with 14 bases between. The germline V gene has CDR1 SQVTM and CDR2 ANQGSEA. The CDR3 coding sequence is TGCAGCGTTGAGCTCAGGGGAGAGCCCTACGAGCAGTACTTC. It codes for CSVELRGEPYEQYF.